This TCR beta chain was found in a study of CD8 T cells in Susac syndrome. Germline CDR1 KGHSH, CDR2 LQKENI. V was clipped by 0 bases and J by 6 bases; unmatched bases: 2. The CDR3 length is 14 residues. With random hexamers, reverse transcription was performed on about 0.5 to 1 ug of RNA. Via MiXCR, TCRdb re-called the immunoSEQ multiplex PCR reads, giving one row per CDR3 protein. The sample carries about 120,000 distinct CDR3 sequences, around 93% recorded once. This rearrangement joins TRBV18 to TRBJ1-2; TRBD1 matches 9 bases. The TCR was taken from a human donor in good health. Sequenced input: CD8+ T cells from PBMCs. The CDR3 sequence is CASSPPGQGDGYTF. CDR3 nucleotides: TGTGCCAGCTCACCACCGGGACAGGGTGATGGCTACACCTTC.